Shown below are 2 T cell receptor beta chains from a single sample sequenced in a study of T cells in Graves' hyperthyroidism and ophthalmopathy. The investigators amplified TCR beta CDR3 regions from RNA transcripts. The TCR CDR3 first-round RT-PCR relied on the HTBI primer set. A single record per CDR3 protein comes from TCRdb applying MiXCR to the multiplex PCR reads. Of around 720,000 distinct CDR3 sequences listed, 35% were seen once; the top ten hold roughly 31%. The sequenced material came from blood. The receptors shown here come from a woman between 40 and 55 years old with Graves' hyperthyroidism.

This clonotype was observed many times. This rearrangement joins TRBV19 to TRBJ2-2, with D perhaps being TRBD1 or TRBD2 (5 bases each). The CDR3 loop spans 13 amino acids. Per the germline V gene, CDR1 is LNHDA and CDR2 is SQIVND (reference sequence). V was trimmed by 4 bases and J by 4 bases, leaving 7 bases between them. The CDR3 DNA follows: TGTGCCAGTAGTAGGGACGGCACCGGGGAGCTGTTTTTT. It specifies CASSRDGTGELFF. Variable domain in full (rest from reference TRBV19 and TRBJ2-2): DGGITQSPKYLFRKEGQNVTLSCEQNLNHDAMYWYRQDPGQGLRLIYYSQIVNDFQKGDIAEGYSVSREKKESFPLTVTSAQKNPTAFYLCASSRDGTGELFFGEGSRLTVL.

This clonotype was counted ten times or more. This rearrangement joins TRBV2 to TRBJ2-2; D remains unclear. There are 16 residues in the CDR3. V lost 2 bases and J lost 0, with 10 bases in between. Germline CDR1 SNHLY, CDR2 FYNNEI. Here the CDR3 DNA reads TGTGCCAGCAGTGAATTTGAAGGGTCGAACACCGGGGAGCTGTTTTTT. Its translation is CASSEFEGSNTGELFF.